This T cell receptor beta chain was sequenced for a study of cytomegalovirus exposure and HLA in healthy donors. Across the whole study: A previous analysis identified approximately 120 million unique TCR beta sequences derived from about 180 million T cells.

Study-wide points: Most TCR sequences showed up rarely, but some public TCRs showed up in many donors. There were reportedly fewer N-insertions in an Asian-associated ancestry cluster than the approximately 670-donor mean, in a later analysis.

Of note for this clone: Its antigen is as yet unknown.

It was with 60 Vbeta and 13 Jbeta primers that the PCR ran. Repertoires were generated with immunoSEQ multiplex PCR, while TCRdb's copy carries only in-frame clones and drops some. The data contain approximately 160,000 clones, approximately 67% of them seen just once; the ten biggest clones take up around 4.5%. Germline V gives CDR1 SGHRS, CDR2 YFSETQ. The CDR3 is 14 residues long. V shed 0 bases and J 12 bases; nucleotides not matched to a gene: 8. V usage is TRBV5-1 and J usage is TRBJ2-1; 8 bases match TRBD2. This sequence originates from a woman under 30 in good health and CMV-seropositive. The material sequenced was PBMCs. The CDR3 loop reads CASSLGGLDDGQFF. In nucleotides, the CDR3 is TGCGCCAGCAGCTTGGGGGGACTAGATGATGGGCAGTTCTTC.